The 12 T cell receptor beta chains listed next were all sequenced from one sample in a study of cytomegalovirus exposure and HLA in healthy donors. PCR employed 60 Vbeta and 13 Jbeta primers. TCRdb keeps only in-frame clones here, not all; method: immunoSEQ multiplex PCR. The sample contains some 250,000 clones, about 81% of which appear only once. The sample was PBMCs. The receptor source for this set is a woman in her 40s in good health and CMV-seropositive.

The rearrangement uses TRBV7-3 and TRBJ2-1; maybe TRBD1 (6 bases). The CDR3 loop spans 15 amino acids. The V end lost 5 bases, the J end lost 9 bases, and 20 bases lay between the germline ends. Germline CDR1 and CDR2: SGHTA and FQGTGA. The DNA for the CDR3 is TGTGCCAGCAGCCCAGGGGCTAGGCCGGGCAGTGAGCAGTTCTTC. Translating it yields CASSPGARPGSEQFF.

The rearrangement links TRBV4-2 to TRBJ2-3; unclear D gene. Germline CDR1 and CDR2: LGHNA and YNFKEQ. The length of the CDR3 is 17 residues. Between the trimmed V and J ends, which lost 0 bases and 1 base, there was a span of 14 bases. The CDR3: CASSQDFPNQGTDTQYF. CDR3 sequence (DNA): TGTGCCAGCAGCCAAGATTTCCCAAACCAGGGCACAGATACGCAGTATTTT.

The rearrangement links TRBV27 to TRBJ1-5, with D perhaps matching TRBD1 (5 bases). V lost 4 bases, J lost 5 bases, and 18 bases lay in between. This CDR3 region has 16 residues. The germline CDR1 and CDR2 sequences are MNHEY and SMNVEV (reference sequence). CDR3 residues: CASSSTRGGGYQPQHF. CDR3 in DNA: TGTGCCAGCAGTTCCACCCGGGGGGGAGGGTATCAGCCCCAGCATTTT.

V and J are TRBV5-6 and TRBJ1-1; D not resolved. The CDR3 has 15 amino acids. V was clipped by 0 bases and J by 0 bases, with 9 bases between them. From germline, CDR1 is SGHDT and CDR2 YYEEEE. The CDR3 is CASSLARHMNTEAFF. The DNA for the CDR3 is TGTGCCAGCAGCTTGGCGCGGCACATGAACACTGAAGCTTTCTTT.

Concerning this clone: The sample carries other DNA sequences with the same CDR3. This rearrangement joins TRBV18 to TRBJ1-1, with a possible D match to TRBD1 (6 bases). V gave up 3 bases and J gave up 2 bases, with 10 bases separating them. CDR1 is KGHSH and CDR2 is LQKENI in the germline V gene. This CDR3 is 14 amino acids long. CDR3 nucleotides: TGTGCCAGCTCACCCGGACAGAGCAACACTGAAGCTTTCTTT. It is translated as CASSPGQSNTEAFF.

The chain links TRBV7-9 to TRBJ1-1, with a possible D match to TRBD1 (5 bases). Trimming stripped 1 base from V and 0 bases from J, with 9 bases between. Germline CDR1 SEHNR, CDR2 FQNEAQ (reference sequence). CDR3 size: 15 residues. CDR3 residues: CASSLGGSMNTEAFF. The CDR3 DNA sequence: TGTGCCAGCAGCTTAGGGGGCAGTATGAACACTGAAGCTTTCTTT.

In this sample, this clone turned up a few times. The DNA for the CDR3 is TGTGCCTGGAGCAAAGGGGGCTCTGGAAACACCATATATTTT. Protein product: CAWSKGGSGNTIYF. The chain combines TRBV30 with TRBJ1-3, with D possibly TRBD1 on 6 matching bases. The CDR3 contains 14 residues. Looked up from germline, CDR1 is GTSNPN and CDR2 is SVGIG (reference sequence). V lost 3 bases, J lost 0 bases, and 9 bases lay in between.

J is TRBJ1-2 and V is TRBV6-5; D gene uncertain. Trimming stripped 6 bases from V and 5 bases from J, with 19 bases between. Looked up from germline, CDR1 is MNHEY and CDR2 is SVGAGI. The CDR3 spans 15 residues. CDR3 sequence (DNA): TGTGCCAGCAGGAGCGCAAGTACCATATCTTATGGCTACACCTTC. This gives the protein CASRSASTISYGYTF.

The chain carries TRBV19 and TRBJ2-5; 7 bases align to TRBD2. CDR3 size: 15 residues. V lost 5 bases and J lost 5; bases outside the gene matches: 11. Germline CDR1 and CDR2: LNHDA and SQIVND (reference sequence). The CDR3: CASSPQVGGLETQYF. The DNA of the CDR3 is TGTGCCAGTAGTCCACAGGTCGGGGGGTTGGAGACCCAGTACTTC.

This clone was counted a single time. The chain recombines TRBV7-2 with TRBJ2-7, with D perhaps matching TRBD1 (6 bases). CDR1 and CDR2 (germline): SGHTA, FQGNSA. The V gene lost 6 bases and the J gene lost 6 bases, with 9 bases spanning the gap. The CDR3 covers 11 residues. DNA for the CDR3: TGTGCCAGCAGAGGGGGAATCGAGCAGTACTTC. Its translation is CASRGGIEQYF.

This chain uses TRBV15 with TRBJ1-2, with unresolved D. The germline CDR1 and CDR2 sequences are LNHNV and YYDKDF (reference sequence). The CDR3 is 16 amino acids. Deletions cut 1 base from V and 3 bases from J, with 15 bases between. The CDR3 spells CATSRVGSGGDYGYTF. The CDR3 bases are TGTGCCACCAGCAGAGTTGGAAGTGGAGGAGACTATGGCTACACCTTC.

The chain uses TRBV27 and TRBJ2-1; 7 nucleotides align to TRBD1. Losses at the gene ends were 5 bases for V and 7 bases for J; bases not matched to a gene: 8. Per germline, CDR1 MNHEY and CDR2 SMNVEV (reference sequence). The CDR3 is 14 residues long. The CDR3 bases are TGTGCCAGCAGTACGACAGGGTGGAGAAATGAGCAGTTCTTC. Encoded protein: CASSTTGWRNEQFF.